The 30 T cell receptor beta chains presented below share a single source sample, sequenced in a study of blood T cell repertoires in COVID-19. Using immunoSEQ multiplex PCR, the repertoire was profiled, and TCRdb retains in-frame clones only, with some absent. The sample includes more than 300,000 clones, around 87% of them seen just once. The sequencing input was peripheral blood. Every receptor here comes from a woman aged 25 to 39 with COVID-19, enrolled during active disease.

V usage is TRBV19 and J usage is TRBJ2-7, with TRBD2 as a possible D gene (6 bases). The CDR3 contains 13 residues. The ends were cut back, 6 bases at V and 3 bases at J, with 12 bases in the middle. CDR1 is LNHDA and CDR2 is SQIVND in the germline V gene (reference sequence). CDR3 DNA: TGTGCCAGTAGCCATACGGAGGGCTACGAGCAGTACTTC. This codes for CASSHTEGYEQYF.

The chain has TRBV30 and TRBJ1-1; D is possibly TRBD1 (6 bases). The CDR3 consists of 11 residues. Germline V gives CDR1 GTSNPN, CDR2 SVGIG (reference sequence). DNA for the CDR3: TGTTCTTCAGGGGCGAACACTGAAGCTTTCTTT. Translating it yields CSSGANTEAFF.

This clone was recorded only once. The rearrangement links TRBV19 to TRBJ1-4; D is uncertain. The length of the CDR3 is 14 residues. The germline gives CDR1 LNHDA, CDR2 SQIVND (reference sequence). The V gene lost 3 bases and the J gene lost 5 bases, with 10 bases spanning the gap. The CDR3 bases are TGTGCCAGTAGTATCCGGCAGGAAAATGAAAAACTGTTTTTT. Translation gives CASSIRQENEKLFF.

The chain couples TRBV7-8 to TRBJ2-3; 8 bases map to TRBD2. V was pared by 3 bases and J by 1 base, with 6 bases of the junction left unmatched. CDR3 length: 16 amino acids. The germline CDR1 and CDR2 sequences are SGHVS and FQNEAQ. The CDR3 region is CASSFSGSRGTDTQYF. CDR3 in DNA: TGTGCCAGCAGCTTCAGCGGGAGCCGGGGCACAGATACGCAGTATTTT.

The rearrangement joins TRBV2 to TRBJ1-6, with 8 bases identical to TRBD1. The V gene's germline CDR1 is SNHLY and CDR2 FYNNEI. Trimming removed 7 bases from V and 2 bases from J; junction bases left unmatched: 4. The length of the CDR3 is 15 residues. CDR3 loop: CASTVDRAYNSPLHF. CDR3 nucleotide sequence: TGTGCCAGCACGGTGGACAGGGCCTATAATTCACCCCTCCACTTT.

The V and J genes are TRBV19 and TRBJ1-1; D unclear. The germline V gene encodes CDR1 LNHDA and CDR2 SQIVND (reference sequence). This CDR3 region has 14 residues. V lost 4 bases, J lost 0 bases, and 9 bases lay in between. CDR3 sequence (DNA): TGTGCCAGTAGTACGGGGTCTATGAACACTGAAGCTTTCTTT. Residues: CASSTGSMNTEAFF.

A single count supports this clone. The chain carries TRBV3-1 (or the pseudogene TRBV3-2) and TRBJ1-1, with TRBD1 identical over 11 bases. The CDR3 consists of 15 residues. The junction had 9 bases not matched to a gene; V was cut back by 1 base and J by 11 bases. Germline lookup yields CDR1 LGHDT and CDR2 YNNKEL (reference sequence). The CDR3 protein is CASSQAQGQGEYAFF. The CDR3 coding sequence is TGTGCCAGCAGCCAAGCCCAGGGACAGGGGGAGTACGCTTTCTTT.

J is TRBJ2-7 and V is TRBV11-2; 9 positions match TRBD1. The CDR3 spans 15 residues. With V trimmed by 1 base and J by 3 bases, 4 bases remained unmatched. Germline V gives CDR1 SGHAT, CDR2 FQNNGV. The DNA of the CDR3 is TGTGCCAGCAGCTTAGCACCGGGACAGGGCTACGAGCAGTACTTC. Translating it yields CASSLAPGQGYEQYF.

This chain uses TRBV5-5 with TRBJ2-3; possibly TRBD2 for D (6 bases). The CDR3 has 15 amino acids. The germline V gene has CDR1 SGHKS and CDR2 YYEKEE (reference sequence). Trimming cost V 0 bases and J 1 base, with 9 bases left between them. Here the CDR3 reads CASSLGPGGTDTQYF. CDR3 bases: TGTGCCAGCAGCTTGGGGCCGGGGGGCACAGATACGCAGTATTTT.

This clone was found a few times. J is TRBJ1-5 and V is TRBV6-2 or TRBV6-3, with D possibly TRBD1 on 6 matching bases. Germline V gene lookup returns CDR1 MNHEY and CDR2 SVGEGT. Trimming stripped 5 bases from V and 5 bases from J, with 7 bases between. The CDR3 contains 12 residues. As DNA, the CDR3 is TGTGCCAGCAGTCACAGGGATCAGCCCCAGCATTTT. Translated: CASSHRDQPQHF.

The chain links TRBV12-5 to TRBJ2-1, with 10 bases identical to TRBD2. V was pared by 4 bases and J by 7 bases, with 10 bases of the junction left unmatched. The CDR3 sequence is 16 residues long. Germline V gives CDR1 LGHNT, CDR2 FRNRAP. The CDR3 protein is CASGSRRAGGGNEQFF. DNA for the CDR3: TGTGCTAGTGGTTCTCGGAGAGCGGGAGGGGGAAATGAGCAGTTCTTC.

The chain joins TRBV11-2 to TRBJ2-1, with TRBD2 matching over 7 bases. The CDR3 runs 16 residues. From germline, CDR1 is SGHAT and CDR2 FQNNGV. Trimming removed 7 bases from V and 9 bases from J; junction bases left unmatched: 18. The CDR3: CASNPLHNPSGGEQFF. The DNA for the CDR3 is TGTGCCAGCAACCCTTTGCACAACCCATCGGGAGGTGAGCAGTTCTTC.

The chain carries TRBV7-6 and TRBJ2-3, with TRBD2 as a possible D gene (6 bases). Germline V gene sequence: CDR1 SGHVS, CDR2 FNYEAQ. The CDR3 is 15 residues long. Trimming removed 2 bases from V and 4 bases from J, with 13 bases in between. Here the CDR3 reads CASSLMVADPDTQYF. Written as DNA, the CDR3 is TGTGCCAGCAGCTTAATGGTAGCGGACCCAGATACGCAGTATTTT.

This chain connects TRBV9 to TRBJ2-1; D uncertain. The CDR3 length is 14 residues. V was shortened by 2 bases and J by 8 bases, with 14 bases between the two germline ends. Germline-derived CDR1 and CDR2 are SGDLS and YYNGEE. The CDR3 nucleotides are TGTGCCAGCAGCGTCTGGTCTAGTACCGATGAGCAGTTCTTC. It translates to CASSVWSSTDEQFF.

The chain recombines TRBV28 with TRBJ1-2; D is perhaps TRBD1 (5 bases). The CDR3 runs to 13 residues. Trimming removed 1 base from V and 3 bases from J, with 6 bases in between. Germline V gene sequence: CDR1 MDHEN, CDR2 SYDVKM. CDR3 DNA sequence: TGTGCCAGCAGTTTATCACAGGACTATGGCTACACCTTC. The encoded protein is CASSLSQDYGYTF.

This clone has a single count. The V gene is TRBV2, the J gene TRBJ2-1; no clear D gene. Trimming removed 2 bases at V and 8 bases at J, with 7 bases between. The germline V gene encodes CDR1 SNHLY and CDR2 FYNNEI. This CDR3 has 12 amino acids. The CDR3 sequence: CASSEFVDEQFF. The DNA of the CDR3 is TGTGCCAGCAGTGAATTTGTCGATGAGCAGTTCTTC.

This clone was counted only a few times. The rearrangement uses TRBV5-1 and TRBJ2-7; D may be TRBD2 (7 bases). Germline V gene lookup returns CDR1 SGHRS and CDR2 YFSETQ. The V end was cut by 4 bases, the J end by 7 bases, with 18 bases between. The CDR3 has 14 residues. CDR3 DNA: TGCGCCAGCAGCCCCTACGGCGGGGGCCCGGAGCAGTACTTC. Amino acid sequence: CASSPYGGGPEQYF.

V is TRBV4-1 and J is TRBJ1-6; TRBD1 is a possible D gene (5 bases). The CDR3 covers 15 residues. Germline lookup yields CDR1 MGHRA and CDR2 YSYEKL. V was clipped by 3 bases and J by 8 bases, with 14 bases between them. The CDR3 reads CASSQARGRDSPLHF. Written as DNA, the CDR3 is TGCGCCAGCAGCCAGGCTAGGGGTAGGGATTCACCCCTCCACTTT.

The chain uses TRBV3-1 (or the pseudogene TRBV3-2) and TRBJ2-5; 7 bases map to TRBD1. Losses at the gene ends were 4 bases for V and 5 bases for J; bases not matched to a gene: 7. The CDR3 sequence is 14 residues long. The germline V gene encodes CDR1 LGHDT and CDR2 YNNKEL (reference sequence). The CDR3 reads CASSLTGMLETQYF. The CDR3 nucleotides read TGTGCCAGCAGCCTGACAGGGATGTTGGAGACCCAGTACTTC.

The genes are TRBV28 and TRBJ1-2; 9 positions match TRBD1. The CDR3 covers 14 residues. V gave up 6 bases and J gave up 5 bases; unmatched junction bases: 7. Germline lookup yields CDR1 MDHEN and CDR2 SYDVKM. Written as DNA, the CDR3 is TGTGCCAGCAGCCTACAGGGGGCGCATTATGGCTACACCTTC. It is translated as CASSLQGAHYGYTF.

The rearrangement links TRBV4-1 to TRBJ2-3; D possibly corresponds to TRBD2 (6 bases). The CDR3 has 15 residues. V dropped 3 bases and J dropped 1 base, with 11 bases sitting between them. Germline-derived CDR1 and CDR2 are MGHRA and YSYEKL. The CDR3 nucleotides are TGCGCCAGCAGCCAGCTGGGACTTCGCACAGATACGCAGTATTTT. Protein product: CASSQLGLRTDTQYF.

As DNA, the CDR3 is TGTGCCAGCAGCCAAGAAATCAGGGACGAGCAGTACTTC. Protein product: CASSQEIRDEQYF. This chain joins TRBV14 and TRBJ2-7, with D perhaps matching TRBD1 (5 bases). The germline CDR1 and CDR2 sequences are SGHDN and FVKESK. V was pared by 0 bases and J by 5 bases, with 8 bases between. CDR3 length: 13 amino acids. The whole variable domain, filled in from reference TRBV14 and TRBJ2-7, reads EAGVTQFPSHSVIEKGQTVTLRCDPISGHDNLYWYRRVMGKEIKFLLHFVKESKQDESGMPNNRFLAERTGGTYSTLKVQPAELEDSGVYFCASSQEIRDEQYFGPGTRLTVT.

CDR3 loop: CASSPPLRPGLNEKLFF. The CDR3 DNA sequence: TGTGCCAGCAGCCCACCCCTGCGTCCAGGGCTTAATGAAAAACTGTTTTTT. V is TRBV7-2 and J is TRBJ1-4; maybe TRBD1 (5 bases). V shed 5 bases and J shed 4 bases, with 20 bases lying between them. This CDR3 has 17 amino acids. Per the germline V gene, CDR1 is SGHTA and CDR2 is FQGNSA.

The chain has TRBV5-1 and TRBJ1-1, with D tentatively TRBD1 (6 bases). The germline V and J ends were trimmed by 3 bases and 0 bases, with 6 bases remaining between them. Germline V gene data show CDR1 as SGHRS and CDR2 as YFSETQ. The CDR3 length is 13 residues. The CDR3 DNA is TGCGCCAGCAGCTGGACAGTGAACACTGAAGCTTTCTTT. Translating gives CASSWTVNTEAFF.

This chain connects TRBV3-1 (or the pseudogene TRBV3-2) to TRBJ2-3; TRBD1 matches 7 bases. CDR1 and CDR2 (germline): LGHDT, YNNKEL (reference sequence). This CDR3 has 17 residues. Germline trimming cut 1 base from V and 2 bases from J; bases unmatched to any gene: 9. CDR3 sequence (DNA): TGTGCCAGCAGCCAAGCCTGGGACAGCGGCTCCACAGATACGCAGTATTTT. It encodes CASSQAWDSGSTDTQYF.

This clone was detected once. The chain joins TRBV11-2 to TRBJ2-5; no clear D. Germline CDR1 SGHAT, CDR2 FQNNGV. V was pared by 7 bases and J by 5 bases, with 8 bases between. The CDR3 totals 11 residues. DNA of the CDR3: TGTGCCAGCAAACTCGGGGAGACCCAGTACTTC. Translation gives CASKLGETQYF. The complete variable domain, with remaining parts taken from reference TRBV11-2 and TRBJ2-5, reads EAGVAQSPRYKIIEKRQSVAFWCNPISGHATLYWYQQILGQGPKLLIQFQNNGVVDDSQLPKDRFSAERLKGVDSTLKIQPAKLEDSAVYLCASKLGETQYFGPGTRLLVL.

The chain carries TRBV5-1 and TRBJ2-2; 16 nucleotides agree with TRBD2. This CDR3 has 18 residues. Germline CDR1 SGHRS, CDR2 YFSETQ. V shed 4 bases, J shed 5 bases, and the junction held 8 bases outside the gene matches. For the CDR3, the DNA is TGCGCCAGCAGCGCGGGACTAGCGGGAGGGCGGTCGACCGGGGAGCTGTTTTTT. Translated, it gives CASSAGLAGGRSTGELFF.

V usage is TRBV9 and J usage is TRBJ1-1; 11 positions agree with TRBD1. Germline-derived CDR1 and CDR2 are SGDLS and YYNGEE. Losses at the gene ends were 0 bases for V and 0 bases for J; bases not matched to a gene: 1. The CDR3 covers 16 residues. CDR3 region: CASSVGTGGMNTEAFF. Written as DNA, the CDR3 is TGTGCCAGCAGCGTAGGGACAGGGGGCATGAACACTGAAGCTTTCTTT.

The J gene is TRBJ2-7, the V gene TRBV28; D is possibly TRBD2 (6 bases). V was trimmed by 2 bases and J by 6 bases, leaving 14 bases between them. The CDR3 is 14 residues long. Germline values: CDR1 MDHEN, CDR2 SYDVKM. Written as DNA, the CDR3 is TGTGCCAGCAGTTTACCCCGTCCCGGGGGCGAGCAGTACTTC. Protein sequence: CASSLPRPGGEQYF.

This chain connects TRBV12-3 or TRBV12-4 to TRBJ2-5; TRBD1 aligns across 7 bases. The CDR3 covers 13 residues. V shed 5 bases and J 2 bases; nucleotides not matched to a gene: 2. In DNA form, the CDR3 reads TGTGCCAGCAGTCCGGACAGGCAAGAGACCCAGTACTTC. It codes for CASSPDRQETQYF.